This T cell receptor beta chain was profiled in a study of T cells after yellow fever vaccination. This clonotype was observed a handful of times. Germline lookup yields CDR1 SGHRS and CDR2 YFSETQ. J lost 4 bases, V lost 2 bases, and 4 bases had no gene match. This CDR3 contains 14 residues. TCRdb re-derived calls from the 5' RACE reads in MiXCR, one entry per CDR3 protein. The sample lists a few hundred thousand distinct CDR3 sequences; 8.1% were seen once. This chain connects TRBV5-1 to TRBJ1-2, with 8 bases aligning to TRBD1. This TCR derives from a man aged 18-30 years who received the YFV17D yellow fever vaccine. Sequencing used PBMCs, obtained approximately 47 days after the first yellow fever vaccination. DNA for the CDR3: TGCGCCAGCAGCTTCGCAGGGGGCGGCTATGGCTACACCTTC. Its translation is CASSFAGGGYGYTF.